Following are 18 T cell receptor beta chains from one sample sequenced in a study of CD8 T cells in ankylosing spondylitis. TCRdb analysed the 5' RACE reads with MiXCR anew, one entry per CDR3 protein. This table has around 150,000 distinct CDR3 sequences, 44% appearing once. Sequences were obtained from synovial fluid, either unsorted or a sorted T cell fraction (not recorded which). Receptors originate from a male donor with ankylosing spondylitis.

The chain links TRBV4-1 to TRBJ2-1; 11 nucleotides match TRBD1. This CDR3 contains 18 residues. Germline V CDR1 and CDR2: MGHRA, YSYEKL. Losses at the gene ends were 0 bases for V and 4 bases for J; bases not matched to a gene: 8. The CDR3 DNA reads TGCGCCAGCAGCCAAGATAATCCGGGACAGGGGGTTTACAATGAGCAGTTCTTC. It yields the protein CASSQDNPGQGVYNEQFF.

The table lists this clonotype with a few counts. The chain combines TRBV20-1 with TRBJ2-7; 10 bases align to TRBD2. The length of the CDR3 is 14 residues. J lost 3 bases, V lost 3 bases, and 5 bases had no gene match. Germline-derived CDR1 and CDR2 are DFQATT and SNEGSKA (reference sequence). The CDR3 DNA follows: TGCAGTGCTAGGGCTAGCGGGGGATACTACGAGCAGTACTTC. Translating gives CSARASGGYYEQYF.

The J gene is TRBJ2-1, the V gene TRBV20-1, with 7 bases identical to TRBD2. With 4 bases clipped from V and 14 bases from J, the junction kept 14 bases outside the gene matches. CDR3 size: 13 residues. Germline CDR1 reads DFQATT; CDR2 reads SNEGSKA (reference sequence). For the CDR3, the DNA is TGCAGTGCTACCGGGACTACGACCCGAGCGGAGTTCTTC. Protein: CSATGTTTRAEFF.

This clonotype has just a few counts. V is TRBV6-5 and J is TRBJ1-1, with a tentative D call TRBD1 (5 bases). V was clipped by 1 base and J by 2 bases, with 8 bases between them. Germline loops: CDR1 MNHEY, CDR2 SVGAGI. CDR3 size: 14 residues. The CDR3 bases are TGTGCCAGCAGTTACTTCGGGGCTAACACTGAAGCTTTCTTT. It is translated as CASSYFGANTEAFF.

A few counts support this clonotype. The rearrangement joins TRBV30 to TRBJ2-2; D is uncertain. Looked up from germline, CDR1 is GTSNPN and CDR2 is SVGIG (reference sequence). The CDR3 length is 11 residues. Trimming took 0 bases from V and 8 from J, leaving 4 bases between them. The CDR3 DNA reads as TGTGCCTGGAGTGTGGGGGGGGAGCTGTTTTTT. It codes for CAWSVGGELFF.

This chain joins TRBV28 and TRBJ2-1; 9 nucleotides match TRBD1. Germline V lookup: CDR1 MDHEN, CDR2 SYDVKM. J was trimmed by 6 bases and V by 6 bases; bases with no gene match: 9. The CDR3 covers 15 residues. DNA of the CDR3: TGTGCCAGCAGCCGAACCTTGGACAGGGGCAATGAGCAGTTCTTC. Its protein product is CASSRTLDRGNEQFF.

This clonotype was seen at least ten times. The J gene is TRBJ1-1, the V gene TRBV2; TRBD1 is a possible D gene (5 bases). V gave up 6 bases and J gave up 4 bases, with 18 bases separating them. The CDR3 totals 15 residues. Germline V CDR1 and CDR2: SNHLY, FYNNEI. CDR3 DNA: TGTGCCAGCAGAGAGGCGGGGGGTTGGGGCACTGAAGCTTTCTTT. Its translation is CASREAGGWGTEAFF.

This clonotype was seen a handful of times. The genes are TRBV12-3 or TRBV12-4 and TRBJ1-1, with D perhaps matching TRBD1 (5 bases). This CDR3 is 13 amino acids long. V was pared by 3 bases and J by 4 bases, with 9 bases between. In DNA form, the CDR3 reads TGTGCCAGCAGTTTCGGGGGAGGCACTGAAGCTTTCTTT. Translated: CASSFGGGTEAFF.

This rearrangement joins TRBV27 to TRBJ2-7; 9 nucleotides line up with TRBD2. Germline CDR1 is MNHEY and CDR2 is SMNVEV (reference sequence). The CDR3 has 17 amino acids. V lost 6 bases, J lost 4 bases, and 16 bases stayed unmatched. The CDR3 DNA follows: TGTGCCAGCAGACTTTTAGGGCCTAGCGGGAACTTGTACGAGCAGTACTTC. Translated, it gives CASRLLGPSGNLYEQYF.

The chain carries TRBV4-1 and TRBJ2-7, with D maybe TRBD2 (6 bases). Germline CDR1 MGHRA, CDR2 YSYEKL. The CDR3 is 14 residues long. The ends were cut back, 0 bases at V and 4 bases at J, with 10 bases in the middle. The CDR3 is CASSQELAMYEQYF. The CDR3 DNA sequence: TGCGCCAGCAGCCAAGAACTAGCCATGTACGAGCAGTACTTC.

This chain connects TRBV5-1 to TRBJ1-6; TRBD1 aligns across 9 bases. With V trimmed by 4 bases and J by 7 bases, 3 bases remained unmatched. CDR1 is SGHRS, CDR2 YFSETQ, per germline. This CDR3 has 14 residues. DNA for the CDR3: TGCGCCAGCAGCGGACAGGGGCGGAATTCACCCCTCCACTTT. Residues: CASSGQGRNSPLHF.

Ten or more counts support this clonotype. V gene TRBV7-8 combines with J gene TRBJ2-3, with D possibly matching TRBD1 (6 bases). Trimming took 5 bases from V and 6 from J, leaving 15 bases between them. Germline CDR1 reads SGHVS; CDR2 reads FQNEAQ. The CDR3 covers 14 residues. CDR3 region: CASSIIRGSDTQYF. The CDR3 DNA is TGTGCCAGCAGCATAATCAGGGGTTCGGATACGCAGTATTTT.

The sample holds a few counts of this clonotype. The V gene is TRBV12-3 or TRBV12-4, the J gene TRBJ1-5, with 7 positions matching TRBD1. V was pared by 5 bases and J by 3 bases, with 22 bases of the junction left unmatched. The length of the CDR3 is 20 residues. The CDR3 loop is CASSPDPWTGGLQDNQPQHF. CDR3 DNA: TGTGCCAGCAGTCCCGACCCTTGGACAGGAGGGCTACAGGACAATCAGCCCCAGCATTTT.

The rearrangement links TRBV12-3 or TRBV12-4 to TRBJ2-2; D might be TRBD2 (5 bases). V was clipped by 5 bases and J by 8 bases, with 12 bases between them. This CDR3 has 13 residues. The chain's CDR3 is CASSPYTGGELFF. The CDR3 nucleotides are TGTGCCAGCAGTCCATACACGGGGGGGGAGCTGTTTTTT.

This clonotype showed up just a few times. As DNA, the CDR3 is TGTGCCAGCAGTTTGGGAGGGACGGCCTACGAGCAGTACTTC. It encodes CASSLGGTAYEQYF. The rearrangement uses TRBV28 and TRBJ2-7, with 7 nucleotides matching TRBD2. Germline V lookup: CDR1 MDHEN, CDR2 SYDVKM. The junction had 4 bases not matched to a gene; V was cut back by 3 bases and J by 2 bases. The CDR3 totals 14 residues.

This clonotype came up a few times. The J gene is TRBJ1-1, the V gene TRBV5-1; TRBD1 matches at 7 bases. The CDR3 spans 14 residues. CDR1 and CDR2 from the germline V gene are SGHRS and YFSETQ. The J segment lost 3 bases and the V segment lost 1 base, leaving 3 bases of the junction unmatched. CDR3: CASSLLGGYTEAFF. The CDR3 DNA follows: TGCGCCAGCAGCTTGTTAGGGGGCTACACTGAAGCTTTCTTT.

The chain carries TRBV10-3 and TRBJ2-3, with TRBD1 matching 8 bases. V lost 3 bases to trimming and J lost 4 bases; unmatched junction nucleotides: 12. The CDR3 is 17 residues long. Per germline, CDR1 ENHRY and CDR2 SYGVKD. CDR3: CAISEWPQGAPADTQYF. In nucleotides, the CDR3 is TGTGCCATCAGTGAATGGCCTCAGGGGGCTCCCGCAGATACGCAGTATTTT.

This chain joins TRBV24-1 and TRBJ1-2; 7 bases line up with TRBD1. This CDR3 comprises 18 residues. CDR1 and CDR2 (germline): KGHDR, SFDVKD. J gave up 4 bases and V 4 bases, and 17 bases lay outside the gene matches. The CDR3 nucleotides are TGTGCCACCAGTGACCCGAACGGACAGGACCGGCCTAGCTATGGCTACACCTTC. Translating gives CATSDPNGQDRPSYGYTF.